This TCR beta chain was identified during a study of molecular identifiers for immune sequencing clone quantification. This clonotype was detected many times. It was with previously described methods and listed TCR primers that bulk TCR libraries were made. TCRdb redid the calling of the PCR reads with MiXCR, one entry per CDR3 protein. Among just under 650,000 distinct CDR3 sequences listed, about 20% were seen once. Germline CDR1 reads SGHAT; CDR2 reads FQNNGV. V was trimmed by 4 bases and J by 8 bases, leaving 9 bases between them. The CDR3 length is 12 residues. Sorted naive CD8 T cells, 20,000 to 1,000,000, were sequenced from 10%, 30% or 50% RNA.

This TCR was sampled from a human donor in good health. Some libraries in this study had Jurkat cell RNA spiked in. This chain connects TRBV11-2 to TRBJ2-1; D remains ambiguous. The sequenced sample consisted of naive CD8+ T cells from blood, with Jurkat cell RNA spiked in. Subset of the sample: FACS-sorted CD8+CD4-CCR7+CD45RA+ naive T cells. The CDR3: CASSSTDYEQFF. Written as DNA, the CDR3 is TGTGCCAGCAGCTCTACCGACTATGAGCAGTTCTTC.